This paragraph reports one TCR beta chain. The record originates from a study of PD-1 and CTLA-4 blockade in melanoma. Sequencing was performed with immunoSEQ multiplex PCR; in TCRdb, only in-frame clones are kept and a portion is missing. The sample has 20,000 to 25,000 clones; approximately 89% are singletons. With 4 bases removed from V and 6 bases from J, the gap between germline ends came to 11 bases. The germline V gene encodes CDR1 SGHRS and CDR2 YFSETQ. This CDR3 has 13 residues. The chain links TRBV5-1 to TRBJ2-1; TRBD2 might be the D (6 bases). Sequenced here: CD8+ T cells from peripheral blood, sampled before anti-PD-1 treatment. This TCR came from a human donor with melanoma. The DNA for the CDR3 is TGCGCCAGCAGCCCCCGGGGAGGCAATGAGCAGTTCTTC. This sequence encodes CASSPRGGNEQFF.